The clone carrying this T cell receptor beta chain was detected once. The use of a sample-barcoded 5' primer and a J-beta primer mix characterized a second PCR of roughly 6 to 11 cycles. Each CDR3 protein gets one entry after TCRdb re-called the 5' RACE reads with MiXCR. The sample has approximately 1,700,000 distinct CDR3 sequences, about two fifths seen once. This entry is derived from a study of blood T cells in healthy people across ages. CDR1 and CDR2 from the germline V gene are SNHLY and FYNNEI. This CDR3 contains 16 residues. The V and J ends lost 6 bases and 7 bases respectively, with 22 bases between them. Approximately 9 milliliters of peripheral blood were drawn from each donor into EDTA-treated tubes. Extraction of total RNA produced a minimum of 5 micrograms from each sample.

This chain connects TRBV2 to TRBJ2-1, with D possibly TRBD2 on 7 matching bases. The source is a human donor in good health. The sample comprised blood. The CDR3 nucleotides read TGTGCCAGCAGACAACAAGGGGGGGGGCCTAAGAATGAGCAGTTCTTC. Protein: CASRQQGGGPKNEQFF.